Listed below are T cell receptor beta chains from one sample, sequenced in a study of blood T cell repertoires in COVID-19. Data came from immunoSEQ multiplex PCR; TCRdb stores just in-frame clones and leaves some out. The table has nearly 350,000 clones, approximately 84% seen once. Sequencing used PBMCs or T cells enriched from blood (not recorded which). Receptor source: a woman in her twenties or thirties who had recovered from COVID-19. Both conserved end residues are part of each CDR3. Fields, in order: CDR3 length, D gene, V gene, clone size, J gene, CDR3 protein, CDR3 DNA. The D gene is left open where the match is weak. Rows give clone size only sometimes, using once, few, many, or a class for an expanded clone.

17	TRBD1	TRBV3-1/TRBV3-2	.	TRBJ1-1	CASSYWGQGARDTEAFF	TGTGCCAGCAGCTACTGGGGACAGGGGGCGCGGGACACTGAAGCTTTCTTT
14	.	TRBV15	.	TRBJ1-2	CATSRSGRVYGYTF	TGTGCCACCAGCAGGTCTGGCAGGGTCTATGGCTACACCTTC
16	.	TRBV30	.	TRBJ1-5	CAWSAHRQVFNQPQHF	TGTGCCTGGAGTGCGCATCGACAGGTTTTCAATCAGCCCCAGCATTTT
17	TRBD2	TRBV3-1/TRBV3-2	.	TRBJ2-2	CASRPRTGGVDTGELFF	TGTGCCAGCAGACCGCGTACCGGGGGGGTGGACACCGGGGAGCTGTTTTTT
15	.	TRBV3-1/TRBV3-2	.	TRBJ2-5	CASSQDGVSSETQYF	TGTGCCAGCAGCCAAGATGGAGTATCCTCAGAGACCCAGTACTTC
16	TRBD1	TRBV15	few	TRBJ1-4	CATSRVQTGANEKLFF	TGTGCCACCAGCAGAGTCCAGACAGGGGCTAATGAAAAACTGTTTTTT
13	TRBD1	TRBV3-1/TRBV3-2	.	TRBJ1-6	CATRTGTDSPLHF	TGTGCCACGAGGACAGGGACGGATTCACCCCTCCACTTT
12	.	TRBV19	.	TRBJ2-7	CASSISRGEQYF	TGTGCCAGTAGTATAAGTAGGGGGGAGCAGTACTTC
14	.	TRBV7-9	.	TRBJ1-1	CASSPMEVNTEAFF	TGTGCCAGCAGCCCGATGGAGGTGAACACTGAAGCTTTCTTT
16	TRBD2	TRBV5-5	.	TRBJ2-1	CASSPGGSGGARSQFF	TGTGCCAGCAGCCCCGGGGGGAGCGGGGGGGCCAGGTCCCAGTTCTTC
14	.	TRBV7-2	.	TRBJ2-5	CASSLLSGAETQYF	TGTGCCAGCAGCTTATTGTCAGGGGCAGAGACCCAGTACTTC
11	.	TRBV12-5	once	TRBJ2-5	CASGSQETQYF	TGTGCTAGTGGTTCGCAAGAGACCCAGTACTTC
17	.	TRBV7-2	once	TRBJ1-4	CASSLGEGSATNEKLFF	TGTGCCAGCAGCTTAGGGGAGGGTTCCGCAACTAATGAAAAACTGTTTTTT
13	.	TRBV12-3/TRBV12-4	.	TRBJ1-2	CAITAGVRHGYTF	TGTGCCATTACTGCGGGGGTGAGGCATGGCTACACCTTC
11	.	TRBV2	.	TRBJ1-1	CASGGVTEAFF	TGTGCCTCGGGGGGTGTAACTGAAGCTTTCTTT
15	TRBD2	TRBV19	.	TRBJ2-3	CASSKAGISTDTQYF	TGTGCCAGTAGTAAAGCGGGGATTAGCACAGATACGCAGTATTTT
14	TRBD1	TRBV5-1	.	TRBJ1-5	CASSLTGGDQPQHF	TGCGCCAGCAGCTTGACAGGGGGCGATCAGCCCCAGCATTTT
14	TRBD2	TRBV2	.	TRBJ2-1	CASRSGTSGGTQFF	TGTGCCAGCAGATCCGGGACTAGCGGGGGGACTCAGTTCTTC
13	TRBD1	TRBV28	.	TRBJ2-2	CAHRTGYTGELFF	TGTGCCCACCGGACAGGGTACACCGGGGAGCTGTTTTTT
13	.	TRBV19	.	TRBJ2-3	CASSMTGTDTQYF	TGTGCCAGTAGTATGACCGGGACAGATACGCAGTATTTT
15	.	TRBV10-3	.	TRBJ1-6	CAISELVAYNSPLHF	TGTGCCATCAGTGAGTTGGTGGCTTATAATTCACCCCTCCACTTT
15	TRBD1	TRBV5-1	.	TRBJ1-6	CASSLQGALDSPLHF	TGCGCCAGCAGCTTACAGGGGGCTTTAGATTCACCCCTCCACTTT
15	TRBD1	TRBV10-2	.	TRBJ2-7	CASSGPGQDSYEQYF	TGCGCCAGCAGTGGACCGGGACAGGACTCCTACGAGCAGTACTTC
18	TRBD1	TRBV5-1	few	TRBJ1-1	CASSLSWGRTGNGVEAFF	TGCGCCAGCAGCTTGTCCTGGGGGCGGACAGGTAATGGGGTTGAAGCTTTCTTT
13	.	TRBV27	.	TRBJ1-1	CASSIHPNTEAFF	TGTGCCAGCAGCATCCATCCGAACACTGAAGCTTTCTTT
16	.	TRBV27	.	TRBJ2-7	CASSPTNRDKPYEQYF	TGTGCCAGCAGTCCAACGAACCGGGACAAACCCTACGAGCAGTACTTC